The clone carrying this T cell receptor beta chain was counted between two and nine times. The data were taken from a study of technical replicates of blood from a few donors. J gave up 7 bases and V 2 bases, and 3 bases lay outside the gene matches. The CDR3 is 14 residues long. Germline CDR1 reads SGHRS; CDR2 reads YFSETQ. Measured with immunoSEQ multiplex PCR; TCRdb has only the in-frame clones, and not every one. The sample shows some 94,000 clones, approximately 94% of them seen only once. This receptor was taken from a human donor in good health. V gene TRBV5-1 combines with J gene TRBJ2-1; 10 positions match TRBD2. The sequenced material came from T cells isolated from PBMCs. The CDR3 is CASSFPSGSNEQFF. In DNA, the CDR3 is TGCGCCAGCAGCTTCCCTAGCGGGAGTAATGAGCAGTTCTTC.